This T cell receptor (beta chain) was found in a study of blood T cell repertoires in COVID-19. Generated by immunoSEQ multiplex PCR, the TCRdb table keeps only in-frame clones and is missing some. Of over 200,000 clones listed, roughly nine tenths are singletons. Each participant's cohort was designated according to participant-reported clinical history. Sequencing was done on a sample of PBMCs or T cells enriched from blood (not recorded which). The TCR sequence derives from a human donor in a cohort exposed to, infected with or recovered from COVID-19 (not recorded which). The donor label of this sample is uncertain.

CDR3 coding DNA: TGTGCCAGCAGACCCGGTCTAGCGGGGACGCACAATGAGCAGTTCTTC. Amino acid sequence: CASRPGLAGTHNEQFF. This rearrangement joins TRBV7-8 to TRBJ2-1; 9 bases fit TRBD2. The J segment lost 5 bases and the V segment lost 6 bases, leaving 11 bases of the junction unmatched. CDR1 is SGHVS and CDR2 is FQNEAQ in the germline V gene. This CDR3 is built from 16 residues.